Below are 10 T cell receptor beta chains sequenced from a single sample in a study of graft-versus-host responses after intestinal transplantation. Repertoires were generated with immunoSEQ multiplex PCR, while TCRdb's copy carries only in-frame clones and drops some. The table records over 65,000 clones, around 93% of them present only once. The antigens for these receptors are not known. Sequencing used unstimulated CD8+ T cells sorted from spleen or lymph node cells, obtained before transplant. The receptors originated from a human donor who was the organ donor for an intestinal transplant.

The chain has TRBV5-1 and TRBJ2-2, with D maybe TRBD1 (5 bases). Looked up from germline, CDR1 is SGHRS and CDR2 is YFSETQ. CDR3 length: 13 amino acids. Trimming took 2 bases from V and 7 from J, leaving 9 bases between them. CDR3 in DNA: TGCGCCAGCAGCTTTTTCGGACACGGGGAGCTGTTTTTT. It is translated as CASSFFGHGELFF.

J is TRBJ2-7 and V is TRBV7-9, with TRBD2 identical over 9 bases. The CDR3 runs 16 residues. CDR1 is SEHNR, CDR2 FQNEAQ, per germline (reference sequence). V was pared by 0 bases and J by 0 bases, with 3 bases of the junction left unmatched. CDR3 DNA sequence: TGTGCCAGCAGCTTAGCAGCGGGAGGTATCTCCTACGAGCAGTACTTC. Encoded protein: CASSLAAGGISYEQYF.

The CDR3 DNA follows: TGTGCCAGCAGCCCAGGGGAATATAGCAATCAGCCCCAGCATTTT. Translation: CASSPGEYSNQPQHF. The genes are TRBV5-5 and TRBJ1-5; tentative D call: TRBD1 (6 bases). Trimming shortened V by 4 bases and J by 0 bases, and 11 bases separated the two germline ends. From germline, CDR1 is SGHKS and CDR2 YYEKEE (reference sequence). This CDR3 spans 15 amino acids.

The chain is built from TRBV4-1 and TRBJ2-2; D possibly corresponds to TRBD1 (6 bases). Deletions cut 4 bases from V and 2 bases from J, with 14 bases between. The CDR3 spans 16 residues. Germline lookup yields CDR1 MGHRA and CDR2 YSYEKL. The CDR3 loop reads CASSRAGTLNTGELFF. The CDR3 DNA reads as TGCGCCAGCAGCCGAGCCGGGACACTTAACACCGGGGAGCTGTTTTTT.

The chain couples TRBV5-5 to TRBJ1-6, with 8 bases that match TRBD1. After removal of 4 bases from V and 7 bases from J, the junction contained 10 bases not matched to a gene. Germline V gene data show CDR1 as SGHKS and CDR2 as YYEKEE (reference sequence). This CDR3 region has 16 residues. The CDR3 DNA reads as TGTGCCAGCAGCGATACCAGGGGGCGAATGAATTCACCCCTCCACTTT. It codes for CASSDTRGRMNSPLHF. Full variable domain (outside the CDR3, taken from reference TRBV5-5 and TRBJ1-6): DAGVTQSPTHLIKTRGQQVTLRCSPISGHKSVSWYQQVLGQGPQFIFQYYEKEERGRGNFPDRFSARQFPNYSSELNVNALLLGDSALYLCASSDTRGRMNSPLHFGNGTRLTVT.

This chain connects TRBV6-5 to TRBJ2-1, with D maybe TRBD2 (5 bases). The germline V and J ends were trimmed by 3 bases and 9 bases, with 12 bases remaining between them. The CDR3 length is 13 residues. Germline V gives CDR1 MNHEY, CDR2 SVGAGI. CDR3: CASSYMSAGEQFF. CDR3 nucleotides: TGTGCCAGCAGTTATATGTCGGCGGGTGAGCAGTTCTTC.

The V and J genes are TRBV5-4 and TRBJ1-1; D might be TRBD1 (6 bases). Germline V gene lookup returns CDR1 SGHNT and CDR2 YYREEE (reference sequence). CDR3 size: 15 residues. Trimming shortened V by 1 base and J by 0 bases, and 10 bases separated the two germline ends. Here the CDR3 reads CASSLLGAMNTEAFF. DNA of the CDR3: TGTGCCAGCAGCTTGCTGGGGGCGATGAACACTGAAGCTTTCTTT. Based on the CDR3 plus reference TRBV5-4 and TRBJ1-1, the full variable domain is ETGVTQSPTHLIKTRGQQVTLRCSSQSGHNTVSWYQQALGQGPQFIFQYYREEENGRGNFPPRFSGLQFPNYSSELNVNALELDDSALYLCASSLLGAMNTEAFFGQGTRLTVV.

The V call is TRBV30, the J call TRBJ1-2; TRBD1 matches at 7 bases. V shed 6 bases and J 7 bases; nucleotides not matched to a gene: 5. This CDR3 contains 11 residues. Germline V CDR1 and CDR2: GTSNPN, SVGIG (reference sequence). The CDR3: CACDRVGGYTF. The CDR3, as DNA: TGTGCCTGTGACAGGGTCGGTGGCTACACCTTC.

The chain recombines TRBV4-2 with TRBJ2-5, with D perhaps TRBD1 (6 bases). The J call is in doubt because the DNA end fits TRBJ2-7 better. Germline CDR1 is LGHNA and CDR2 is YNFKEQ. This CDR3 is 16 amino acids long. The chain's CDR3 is CASSQDYRATTYEQYF. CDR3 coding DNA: TGTGCCAGCAGCCAAGATTACAGGGCCACTACCTACGAGCAGTACTTC.

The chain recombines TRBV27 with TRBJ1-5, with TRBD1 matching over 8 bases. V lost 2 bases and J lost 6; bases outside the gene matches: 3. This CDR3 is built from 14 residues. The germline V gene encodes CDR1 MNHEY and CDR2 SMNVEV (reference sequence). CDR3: CASSLGQGIQPQHF. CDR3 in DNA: TGTGCCAGCAGTTTAGGACAGGGAATTCAGCCCCAGCATTTT.